Listed below are T cell receptor beta chains from one sample, sequenced in a study of human T cells and chemical hapten exposure. One entry per CDR3 protein, called by TCRdb with MiXCR from the RACE reads. The table includes some 97,000 distinct CDR3 sequences, 25% to 35% detected once. Source: whole blood, taken in connection with sensitization to the hapten diphenylcyclopropenone (DPC). These TCRs come from a middle-aged man with alopecia areata. Some clones in this sample may be carry-over from other donors' samples. Each CDR3 is given with its conserved first and last residue. D genes are given only for firm matches. The listing skips clone size in some rows; elsewhere it reads once, few, many or a size class.

-,TRBV28,-,19,TRBJ2-7,CASTPILLRGVIKCYEQYF,TGTGCCAGCACCCCCATATTGCTTCGGGGAGTTATTAAATGCTACGAGCAGTACTTC
-,TRBV3-1,few,12,TRBJ2-1,CASSQTGNEQFF,TGTGCCAGCAGCCAGACAGGCAATGAGCAGTTCTTC
-,TRBV6-5,-,14,TRBJ2-5,CASSVTGRKETQYF,TGTGCCAGCAGTGTAACAGGGCGGAAAGAGACCCAGTACTTC
-,TRBV10-1,few,13,TRBJ2-3,CASNGPSTDTQYF,TGCGCCAGCAACGGACCCAGCACAGATACGCAGTATTTT
TRBD2,TRBV27,-,17,TRBJ2-3,CASSLSPSGTSTDTQYF,TGTGCCAGCAGTTTAAGCCCTAGCGGGACCAGCACAGATACGCAGTATTTT
-,TRBV7-9,few,12,TRBJ2-1,CASHQGGDEQFF,TGTGCCAGCCATCAGGGTGGAGATGAGCAGTTCTTC
TRBD1,TRBV6-5,-,14,TRBJ1-1,CASSTPNRGGEAFF,TGTGCCAGCAGTACCCCGAACAGGGGGGGGGAAGCTTTCTTT
-,TRBV4-1,-,16,TRBJ1-1,CASSQDVWQDNTEAFF,TGCGCCAGCAGCCAAGATGTGTGGCAGGACAACACTGAAGCTTTCTTT
-,TRBV20-1,few,15,TRBJ1-4,CSALYEEGMREKLFF,TGCAGTGCCCTCTACGAGGAGGGGATGAGGGAAAAACTGTTTTTT
-,TRBV6-6,few,14,TRBJ1-5,CASRKGDGDQPQHF,TGTGCCAGCAGAAAGGGGGACGGAGATCAGCCCCAGCATTTT
-,TRBV6-2/TRBV6-3,few,14,TRBJ2-2,CASSRAGPTGELFF,TGTGCCAGCAGCCGAGCGGGTCCGACCGGGGAGCTGTTTTTT
-,TRBV9,-,15,TRBJ2-3,CASTVGDSEVVTQYF,TGTGCCAGCACCGTAGGGGATTCGGAGGTCGTTACGCAGTATTTT
-,TRBV7-3,-,13,TRBJ1-5,CASSLGEGDPQHF,TGTGCCAGCAGCTTAGGGGAGGGCGACCCCCAGCATTTT
-,TRBV12-3/TRBV12-4,-,15,TRBJ1-6,CASSPGGSGNSPLHF,TGTGCCAGCAGCCCGGGGGGGTCCGGGAATTCACCCCTCCACTTT
-,TRBV6-5,-,13,TRBJ2-3,CASSYQGPDTQYF,TGTGCCAGCAGTTACCAGGGTCCAGATACGCAGTATTTT
-,TRBV11-2,-,15,TRBJ2-7,CASSLRGGQADEQYF,TGTGCCAGCAGCTTAAGGGGGGGACAGGCGGACGAGCAGTACTTC
TRBD2,TRBV20-1,-,14,TRBJ2-7,CSVRGLAGGYEQYF,TGCAGTGTCCGGGGGCTAGCGGGGGGCTACGAGCAGTACTTC
-,TRBV27,few,16,TRBJ2-2,CASIRVMGGNTGELFF,TGTGCCAGCATTAGGGTTATGGGGGGCAACACCGGGGAGCTGTTTTTT
-,TRBV15,-,14,TRBJ1-5,CATSQEVGNQPQHF,TGTGCCACCAGCCAGGAGGTGGGCAATCAGCCCCAGCATTTT
-,TRBV12-3/TRBV12-4,-,17,TRBJ2-1,CASNSNSRDPGINEQFF,TGTGCCAGCAATTCAAATTCCCGGGACCCGGGCATCAATGAGCAGTTCTTC
TRBD1,TRBV5-1,few,14,TRBJ2-5,CASSLGQGAETQYF,TGCGCCAGCAGCTTGGGACAGGGAGCAGAGACCCAGTACTTC
-,TRBV20-1,few,15,TRBJ1-6,CSARGVSSYNSPLHF,TGCAGTGCTAGAGGCGTAAGCTCCTATAATTCACCCCTCCACTTT
TRBD2,TRBV4-3,-,19,TRBJ2-3,CASSQDPPLAALGTDTQYF,TGCGCCAGCAGCCAAGACCCCCCCCTAGCGGCCTTGGGAACAGATACGCAGTATTTT
-,TRBV6-2/TRBV6-3,-,15,TRBJ2-7,CASSTRQLVTYEQYF,TGTGCCAGCAGTACACGACAGCTTGTTACCTACGAGCAGTACTTC
TRBD1,TRBV27,-,15,TRBJ2-7,CASSLSTGDFYEQYF,TGTGCCAGCAGTTTATCGACAGGGGATTTCTACGAGCAGTACTTC
-,TRBV7-2,few,13,TRBJ2-7,CASSPPPPYEQYF,TGTGCCAGCAGCCCCCCGCCGCCCTACGAGCAGTACTTC
TRBD1,TRBV6-1,-,14,TRBJ2-3,CASNLDRGTDTQYF,TGTGCCAGCAACCTAGACAGGGGCACAGATACGCAGTATTTT
-,TRBV20-1,few,14,TRBJ2-1,CSARDNLPPNEQFF,TGCAGTGCTAGAGATAATTTACCACCGAATGAGCAGTTCTTC
-,TRBV28,-,15,TRBJ1-1,CASSLMSQPNTEAFF,TGTGCCAGCAGTTTAATGAGCCAGCCGAACACTGAAGCTTTCTTT
TRBD2,TRBV25-1,many,17,TRBJ2-3,CASSAPYRGGSTDTQYF,TGTGCCAGCAGTGCTCCCTATCGCGGGGGGAGCACAGATACGCAGTATTTT
-,TRBV18,-,14,TRBJ2-7,CASSPGASSYEQYF,TGTGCCAGCTCACCTGGCGCCAGCTCCTACGAGCAGTACTTC
-,TRBV5-4,-,16,TRBJ1-2,CASRPNPQDGAYGYTF,TGTGCCAGCAGACCGAACCCCCAGGACGGTGCATATGGCTACACCTTC
TRBD1,TRBV10-3,-,14,TRBJ2-1,CAISELLQGNEQFF,TGTGCCATCAGTGAGTTATTACAGGGGAATGAGCAGTTCTTC
TRBD2,TRBV9,few,16,TRBJ2-5,CASSAGLAGGKETQYF,TGTGCCAGCAGCGCGGGACTAGCGGGAGGCAAAGAGACCCAGTACTTC
TRBD2,TRBV6-5,few,15,TRBJ2-7,CASSYSGSNSYEQYF,TGTGCCAGCAGTTACAGCGGGAGCAACTCCTACGAGCAGTACTTC
TRBD1,TRBV7-9,-,16,TRBJ1-1,CASSLGVTGREAEAFF,TGTGCCAGCAGCTTAGGCGTGACAGGGAGGGAAGCTGAAGCTTTCTTT
-,TRBV12-3/TRBV12-4,-,14,TRBJ1-6,CASSLGAGPSPLHF,TGTGCCAGCAGTTTAGGGGCAGGTCCTTCACCCCTCCACTTT
TRBD2,TRBV2,-,14,TRBJ2-1,CASSGTSAYNEQFF,TGTGCCAGCAGTGGGACTAGCGCCTACAATGAGCAGTTCTTC
-,TRBV6-1,-,12,TRBJ1-2,CASREGNYGYTF,TGTGCCAGCAGGGAGGGGAACTATGGCTACACCTTC
-,TRBV7-9,few,14,TRBJ1-1,CASSLAQLNTEAFF,TGTGCCAGCAGCTTAGCACAGTTGAACACTGAAGCTTTCTTT
-,TRBV27,few,14,TRBJ1-1,CASSLYWGYTEAFF,TGTGCCAGCAGTTTGTATTGGGGGTACACTGAAGCTTTCTTT
-,TRBV5-1,few,13,TRBJ2-7,CASGMGRSTEQYF,TGCGCCAGCGGAATGGGACGGTCTACAGAGCAGTACTTC
TRBD2,TRBV5-1,-,14,TRBJ2-3,CASRSTSLTDTQYF,TGCGCCAGCAGGTCGACTAGCCTCACAGATACGCAGTATTTT
TRBD2,TRBV2,-,10,TRBJ2-7,CASSERREVF,TGTGCCAGCAGTGAAAGACGGGAGGTCTTC
-,TRBV12-3/TRBV12-4,-,12,TRBJ1-2,CASSPRGNGYTF,TGTGCCAGCAGTCCCCGAGGCAACGGCTACACCTTC
-,TRBV20-1,few,14,TRBJ2-7,CSAPSLATTYEQYF,TGCAGTGCTCCCTCCTTGGCTACCACCTACGAGCAGTACTTC
-,TRBV5-1,many,14,TRBJ2-3,CASSMGPSTDTQYF,TGCGCCAGCAGCATGGGACCTAGCACAGATACGCAGTATTTT
-,TRBV4-1,few,15,TRBJ1-3,CASSPSGTAGNTIYF,TGCGCCAGCAGCCCTAGCGGGACTGCCGGAAACACCATATATTTT
-,TRBV7-2,-,13,TRBJ1-1,CASSLTAYTEAFF,TGTGCCAGCAGCTTAACTGCCTACACTGAAGCTTTCTTT
-,TRBV9,few,16,TRBJ2-3,CASSVYAGESTDTQYF,TGTGCCAGCAGCGTGTATGCAGGGGAATCCACAGATACGCAGTATTTT
TRBD2,TRBV5-4,few,13,TRBJ2-7,CASSGGTTYEQYF,TGTGCCAGCAGCGGCGGGACTACCTACGAGCAGTACTTC
TRBD2,TRBV5-1,few,16,TRBJ2-4,CASSRNPSGSVDIQYF,TGCGCCAGCAGCCGTAACCCTAGCGGGAGTGTGGACATTCAGTACTTC
-,TRBV2,few,12,TRBJ1-3,CASSDSGYTIYF,TGTGCCAGCAGTGATTCTGGATACACCATATATTTT
-,TRBV6-6,few,15,TRBJ2-6,CASSYSDSGANVLTF,TGTGCCAGCAGTTACTCAGACTCTGGGGCCAACGTCCTGACTTTC
TRBD1,TRBV5-1,once,17,TRBJ2-5,CASSSLPGTGGRGTQYF,TGCGCCAGCAGCTCCCTCCCCGGGACAGGGGGTCGAGGGACCCAGTACTTC
TRBD2,TRBV18,-,17,TRBJ2-7,CASSPPRGSGGSYEQYF,TGTGCCAGCTCACCACCGAGGGGTAGCGGGGGCTCCTACGAGCAGTACTTC